Listed here is a single TCR beta chain. TCRdb keeps only in-frame clones here, not all; method: immunoSEQ multiplex PCR. The sample consists of under 100,000 clones, about 85% of them appearing once. The data were obtained in a study of glioma-infiltrating T cells after dendritic cell vaccination. The CDR3 has 15 amino acids. V was pared by 3 bases and J by 2 bases, with 4 bases of the junction left unmatched. Germline-derived CDR1 and CDR2 are SGHTA and FQGTGA. The source is a human donor with glioblastoma. The specimen comprised blood, sampled before dendritic cell vaccination. V usage is TRBV7-3 and J usage is TRBJ2-1; TRBD2 matches 7 bases. The CDR3 region is CASSLGGDTYNEQFF. CDR3 DNA: TGTGCCAGCAGCTTGGGGGGGGATACCTACAATGAGCAGTTCTTC. The entire variable domain, with the rest obtained from reference TRBV7-3 and TRBJ2-1, is as follows: GAGVSQTPSNKVTEKGKYVELRCDPISGHTALYWYRQSLGQGPEFLIYFQGTGAADDSGLPNDRFFAVRPEGSVSTLKIQRTERGDSAVYLCASSLGGDTYNEQFFGPGTRLTVL.